Each of the 21 T cell receptor beta chains below was sequenced from the same sample in a study of blood T cell repertoires in COVID-19. Sequencing used immunoSEQ multiplex PCR; TCRdb keeps in-frame clones, though not all of them. Here the sample spans about 380,000 clones, about 90% being singletons. The sequenced material came from peripheral blood. These receptors were obtained from a young man with active or convalescent COVID-19.

The rearrangement links TRBV5-1 to TRBJ2-3, with TRBD2 identical over 12 bases. Germline CDR1 and CDR2: SGHRS and YFSETQ. Germline trimming cut 5 bases from V and 7 bases from J; bases unmatched to any gene: 8. CDR3 length equals 15 residues. The CDR3 nucleotides read TGCGCCAGCAGTTTAGGACTAGCGGGGTCAAATACGCAGTATTTT. Encoded protein: CASSLGLAGSNTQYF.

CDR3 in DNA: TGTGCCAGTAGTAACTACCAGACAGGGAGGACTGAAGCTTTCTTT. Its translation: CASSNYQTGRTEAFF. The gene calls are TRBV19 and TRBJ1-1; 7 nucleotides agree with TRBD1. V gave up 4 bases and J gave up 5 bases; unmatched junction bases: 10. The CDR3 loop spans 15 amino acids. CDR1 LNHDA and CDR2 SQIVND come from the germline V gene (reference sequence). Using reference TRBV19 and TRBJ1-1 for the parts outside the CDR3, the full variable domain is DGGITQSPKYLFRKEGQNVTLSCEQNLNHDAMYWYRQDPGQGLRLIYYSQIVNDFQKGDIAEGYSVSREKKESFPLTVTSAQKNPTAFYLCASSNYQTGRTEAFFGQGTRLTVV.

The chain is built from TRBV5-1 and TRBJ2-3; 7 bases map to TRBD2. After removal of 5 bases from V and 0 bases from J, the junction contained 9 bases not matched to a gene. Germline CDR1 is SGHRS and CDR2 is YFSETQ. The CDR3 totals 16 residues. CDR3 DNA: TGCGCCAGCAGTTTATTCGGGGGGACTAGCACAGATACGCAGTATTTT. It is translated as CASSLFGGTSTDTQYF.

V gene TRBV18 combines with J gene TRBJ2-4, with D hard to call. CDR3 length: 13 residues. V lost 2 bases, J lost 4 bases, and 6 bases lay in between. CDR1 is KGHSH and CDR2 is LQKENI in the germline V gene. The CDR3 bases are TGTGCCAGCTCACCATTAGAGAAAAACATTCAGTACTTC. It codes for CASSPLEKNIQYF.

This rearrangement joins TRBV2 to TRBJ1-6, with a weak D call TRBD1 (5 bases). This CDR3 contains 12 residues. V lost 4 bases, J lost 15 bases, and 13 bases lay in between. Germline-derived CDR1 and CDR2 are SNHLY and FYNNEI. The CDR3 loop reads CASSVTGGVLHF. The CDR3, as DNA: TGTGCCAGCAGTGTGACGGGGGGGGTCCTCCACTTT.

This rearrangement joins TRBV27 to TRBJ2-7; possibly TRBD1 for D (5 bases). The CDR3 covers 12 residues. V lost 6 bases to trimming and J lost 3 bases, with 9 bases between them. Germline-derived CDR1 and CDR2 are MNHEY and SMNVEV (reference sequence). This CDR3 is CASRRTGYEQYF. The CDR3 nucleotides read TGTGCCAGCAGACGTACAGGCTACGAGCAGTACTTC.

The V call is TRBV19, the J call TRBJ1-2, with D perhaps matching TRBD1 (6 bases). Germline CDR1 LNHDA, CDR2 SQIVND (reference sequence). The CDR3 is 16 residues long. Trimming took 3 bases from V and 5 from J, leaving 19 bases between them. The CDR3: CASSIGSTGTQYGYTF. The DNA of the CDR3 is TGTGCCAGTAGTATCGGATCTACCGGGACACAATATGGCTACACCTTC.

The gene calls are TRBV6-4 and TRBJ2-3; 10 bases fit TRBD2. Unmatched junction bases numbered 3, after V lost 5 bases and J lost 1 base. This CDR3 region has 15 residues. In germline, CDR1 is MRHNA, CDR2 SNTAGT. The CDR3 nucleotides are TGTGCCAGCAGTTTGAGCGGGGGGGGCACAGATACGCAGTATTTT. This gives the protein CASSLSGGGTDTQYF.

The chain uses TRBV7-8 and TRBJ1-5, with 8 bases fitting TRBD1. The germline gives CDR1 SGHVS, CDR2 FQNEAQ. The CDR3 length is 14 residues. V was pared by 5 bases and J by 7 bases, with 7 bases of the junction left unmatched. The CDR3 DNA reads TGTGCCAGCAGCACTCGAGGACAGGGCCAGCCCCAGCATTTT. This sequence encodes CASSTRGQGQPQHF.

The CDR3 DNA sequence: TGCGCCAGCAGCCAACCTGCTTTGGGAGGGGCAGGCGGCTACACCTTC. It codes for CASSQPALGGAGGYTF. The rearrangement links TRBV4-3 to TRBJ1-2; D might be TRBD1 (5 bases). CDR1 is LGHNA, CDR2 YSLEER, per germline. CDR3 length: 16 amino acids. V lost 2 bases, J lost 8 bases, and 21 bases lay in between.

V usage is TRBV5-8 and J usage is TRBJ2-3, with 9 nucleotides matching TRBD1. The CDR3 runs 16 residues. J lost 0 bases, V lost 0 bases, and 2 bases had no gene match. The germline gives CDR1 SGHTS, CDR2 YDEGEE. CDR3 in DNA: TGTGCCAGCAGCTTGGGGGACAGGGTGAGCACAGATACGCAGTATTTT. It translates to CASSLGDRVSTDTQYF.

This chain connects TRBV4-1 to TRBJ1-1; D is perhaps TRBD1 (5 bases). Trimming shortened V by 2 bases and J by 0 bases, and 13 bases separated the two germline ends. This CDR3 comprises 16 residues. The germline V gene has CDR1 MGHRA and CDR2 YSYEKL. This CDR3 is CASSQYWGGMNTEAFF. The DNA of the CDR3 is TGCGCCAGCAGCCAATATTGGGGGGGAATGAACACTGAAGCTTTCTTT.

This rearrangement joins TRBV5-1 to TRBJ1-4, with a weak D call TRBD1 (6 bases). V was cut by 2 bases and J by 5 bases, with 19 bases left in between. CDR1 is SGHRS and CDR2 is YFSETQ in the germline V gene. The length of the CDR3 is 17 residues. CDR3 in DNA: TGCGCCAGCAGCTTCGGGCTCTCCCTCAGGGGCAATGAAAAACTGTTTTTT. It translates to CASSFGLSLRGNEKLFF.

CDR3 in amino acids: CASRRLQGVTEAFF. DNA for the CDR3: TGTGCCAGCAGAAGACTACAGGGGGTCACTGAAGCTTTCTTT. The rearrangement joins TRBV6-5 to TRBJ1-1, with 8 bases identical to TRBD1. CDR1 is MNHEY and CDR2 is SVGAGI in the germline V gene. After removal of 6 bases from V and 4 bases from J, the junction contained 7 bases not matched to a gene. The CDR3 consists of 14 residues.

The chain uses TRBV11-2 and TRBJ1-4; the D gene is possibly TRBD1 (5 bases). Per germline, CDR1 SGHAT and CDR2 FQNNGV. The CDR3 is 13 residues long. Trimming took 1 base from V and 7 from J, leaving 7 bases between them. The CDR3 DNA follows: TGTGCCAGCAGCTTAGCAGGGTTTGAAAAACTGTTTTTT. It is translated as CASSLAGFEKLFF.

The CDR3 bases are TGTGCCAGCAGCTTGGTGGGGTCAGCGGTCTCAAATTCACCCCTCCACTTT. Encoded protein: CASSLVGSAVSNSPLHF. This sequence joins TRBV7-6 and TRBJ1-6, with D unresolved. Germline CDR1 and CDR2: SGHVS and FNYEAQ. The germline V and J ends were trimmed by 3 bases and 7 bases, with 19 bases remaining between them. CDR3 length: 17 residues.

This chain connects TRBV7-2 to TRBJ1-5; TRBD1 aligns across 9 bases. This CDR3 has 16 amino acids. The V gene's germline CDR1 is SGHTA and CDR2 FQGNSA. V lost 5 bases and J lost 4; bases outside the gene matches: 9. This CDR3 is CASSLRTGGENQPQHF. The DNA of the CDR3 is TGTGCCAGCAGCCTACGAACAGGGGGCGAAAATCAGCCCCAGCATTTT.

J is TRBJ1-5 and V is TRBV7-8, with D tentatively TRBD1 (5 bases). The length of the CDR3 is 14 residues. Trimming removed 1 base from V and 4 bases from J, with 8 bases in between. Germline V gene data show CDR1 as SGHVS and CDR2 as FQNEAQ. The CDR3 loop reads CASSLDQGNQPQHF. The CDR3 DNA sequence: TGTGCCAGCAGCTTAGACCAGGGAAATCAGCCCCAGCATTTT.

The chain combines TRBV19 with TRBJ2-7; D perhaps matches TRBD1 (5 bases). Per the germline V gene, CDR1 is LNHDA and CDR2 is SQIVND (reference sequence). The CDR3 is made up of 13 amino acids. Between the trimmed V and J ends, which lost 5 bases and 4 bases, there was a span of 12 bases. CDR3 sequence: CASSPAGLYEQYF. DNA for the CDR3: TGTGCCAGTAGTCCGGCAGGGTTGTACGAGCAGTACTTC.

The V gene is TRBV18, the J gene TRBJ1-1, with D perhaps matching TRBD1 (6 bases). Germline V gene data show CDR1 as KGHSH and CDR2 as LQKENI. The V gene lost 3 bases and the J gene lost 1 base, with 12 bases spanning the gap. This CDR3 is built from 15 residues. The CDR3 DNA sequence: TGTGCCAGCTCACCCGGGGCAGGGGCGAACACTGAAGCTTTCTTT. This gives the protein CASSPGAGANTEAFF.

The gene calls are TRBV28 and TRBJ1-1, with 11 bases matching TRBD1. CDR3 length equals 13 residues. Unmatched junction bases numbered 6, after V lost 4 bases and J lost 11 bases. Germline V CDR1 and CDR2: MDHEN, SYDVKM. CDR3 amino acids: CASSSPGQGEAFF. The CDR3 DNA reads as TGTGCCAGCAGTTCGCCGGGACAGGGGGAGGCTTTCTTT.